Given below is one TCR beta chain in context. What it binds is unknown. This record belongs to a study of vaccination and CD4 T cells after COVID-19. Study details: Samples taken post-COVID came a median roughly 100 days after diagnosis, ranging from 35 to 161. SARS-CoV-2, HCoV-NL63, HCoV-OC43 and HCoV-229E supplied the overlapping spike peptides used to stimulate cells.

J was trimmed by 10 bases and V by 2 bases; bases with no gene match: 6. The CDR3 is 14 amino acids. Germline V gives CDR1 SNHLY, CDR2 FYNNEI. The Oncomine TCR Beta short-read assay sequenced DNA from cultured CD4+ T cells. TCRdb re-called the PCR reads with MiXCR, one entry per CDR3 protein. This table holds about 19,000 distinct CDR3 sequences, 78% found once. Specified treatment: approximately 9-day PBMC culture with coronavirus spike peptide pools or control peptides (ViraFEST assay). Sequences were derived from CD4+ T cells from blood, cultured in vitro, sampled after SARS-CoV-2 vaccination. The receptor comes from a human donor who received a COVID-19 vaccine. The chain links TRBV2 to TRBJ2-4, with 9 bases fitting TRBD1. DNA for the CDR3: TGTGCCAGCAGTGAACAACAGGGGGCTAGAATTCAGTACTTC. This sequence encodes CASSEQQGARIQYF.